Listed here are 9 T cell receptor beta chains from one sample, sequenced in a study of Ad26.COV2.S vaccination and SARS-CoV-2 variants. Treatment denoted: about 20 received Ad26.COV2.S at low or high dose, single or two shots; about 5 received placebo; per-sample allocation not given. Samples were taken on day 63 after the first vaccine or placebo injection. Measured with immunoSEQ multiplex PCR; TCRdb has only the in-frame clones, and not every one. The sample consists of about 480,000 clones, roughly 87% of them appearing once. This sample comprised peripheral blood, obtained in a trial of Ad26.COV2.S vaccine versus placebo. These receptors originate from a person aged 18-65 years who received the Ad26.COV2.S COVID-19 vaccine or a placebo.

As for this clone: The sample contains more than one DNA sequence encoding this CDR3. The J gene is TRBJ1-1, the V gene TRBV6-2 or TRBV6-3, with unresolved D. The CDR3 has 12 amino acids. Germline CDR1 and CDR2: MNHEY and SVGEGT. Trimming pared 0 bases from V and 1 base from J, leaving 0 bases between. The CDR3 loop is CASSYSNTEAFF. CDR3 nucleotide sequence: TGTGCCAGCAGTTACTCGAACACTGAAGCTTTCTTT.

The CDR3 loop reads CASSVDREGTDTQYF. CDR3 coding DNA: TGTGCCAGCAGTGTAGACAGGGAGGGGACAGATACGCAGTATTTT. The chain combines TRBV28 with TRBJ2-3; either TRBD1 or TRBD2 may supply D (7 bases each). The length of the CDR3 is 15 residues. CDR1 and CDR2 (germline): MDHEN, SYDVKM. Trimming shortened V by 5 bases and J by 3 bases, and 15 bases separated the two germline ends.

The sample holds a few counts of this clone. The chain combines TRBV28 with TRBJ1-2; 7 bases line up with TRBD1. The CDR3 loop spans 12 amino acids. Per the germline V gene, CDR1 is MDHEN and CDR2 is SYDVKM. Germline trimming cut 8 bases from V and 2 bases from J; bases unmatched to any gene: 2. CDR3 sequence reads: CASVGQNYGYTF. CDR3 DNA sequence: TGTGCCAGCGTGGGACAGAACTATGGCTACACCTTC.

This sequence joins TRBV19 and TRBJ2-7; possible D gene TRBD2, 5 bases. Germline CDR1 reads LNHDA; CDR2 reads SQIVND (reference sequence). This CDR3 spans 16 amino acids. V was cut by 6 bases and J by 1 base, with 19 bases left in between. The CDR3: CASSLASSGASYEQYF. The DNA of the CDR3 is TGTGCCAGTAGCTTAGCCTCGAGCGGAGCATCCTACGAGCAGTACTTC.

V gene TRBV7-8 combines with J gene TRBJ1-4; perhaps TRBD1 as D (6 bases). CDR1 is SGHVS and CDR2 is FQNEAQ in the germline V gene. V lost 5 bases and J 4 bases, leaving 8 bases between the germline ends. This CDR3 is 13 amino acids long. DNA for the CDR3: TGTGCCAGCAGCCGGACAGTTAATGAAAAACTGTTTTTT. This gives the protein CASSRTVNEKLFF.

CDR3 bases: TGTGCCAGCAGCTTTGGTAGCGGGCAATACGAGCAGTACTTC. Its protein is CASSFGSGQYEQYF. The chain combines TRBV7-2 with TRBJ2-7, with 7 bases identical to TRBD2. CDR1 SGHTA and CDR2 FQGNSA come from the germline V gene. The CDR3 is 14 residues long. The trim removed 3 bases at V and 4 bases at J, leaving 6 bases unmatched.

J is TRBJ1-5 and V is TRBV5-5; perhaps TRBD1 as D (6 bases). The CDR3 sequence is 15 residues long. The V end lost 3 bases, the J end lost 7 bases, and 17 bases lay between the germline ends. The germline CDR1 and CDR2 sequences are SGHKS and YYEKEE (reference sequence). CDR3 nucleotide sequence: TGTGCCAGCAGCTCCGAACAGGGATTTGGGCAGCCCCAGCATTTT. Amino acid sequence: CASSSEQGFGQPQHF.

The chain links TRBV28 to TRBJ2-1; 9 bases fit TRBD2. The CDR3 covers 15 residues. Germline lookup yields CDR1 MDHEN and CDR2 SYDVKM. V lost 2 bases to trimming and J lost 7 bases; unmatched junction nucleotides: 6. CDR3: CASSLAGGISNEQFF. The DNA for the CDR3 is TGTGCCAGCAGTTTAGCGGGAGGGATTAGTAATGAGCAGTTCTTC.

The V and J genes are TRBV5-1 and TRBJ2-5; 12 nucleotides line up with TRBD2. V was clipped by 0 bases and J by 4 bases; unmatched bases: 7. In germline, CDR1 is SGHRS, CDR2 YFSETQ. The CDR3 is 17 amino acids. CDR3 sequence reads: CASSLGLAGVGVETQYF. Written as DNA, the CDR3 is TGCGCCAGCAGCTTGGGACTAGCGGGAGTCGGGGTAGAGACCCAGTACTTC.